This TCR beta chain was documented in a study of response to subunit inactivated influenza vaccine. TCRdb analysed the RT-PCR reads with MiXCR anew, one entry per CDR3 protein. The sample holds approximately 500,000 distinct CDR3 sequences; 10% to 15% are singletons and the top ten take around 13%. Findings of the study overall: It was suggested by the authors that few new T cells are recruited by each seasonal influenza vaccination.

The table lists this clonotype with a few counts. Its antigen is unknown. The CDR3 covers 17 residues. V lost 0 bases, J lost 1 base, and 15 bases lay in between. This receptor was obtained from a man aged 50 or older who received an inactivated influenza vaccine. The input for sequencing was PBMCs from blood, taken around seven weeks after vaccination. The chain has TRBV12-3 or TRBV12-4 and TRBJ2-5; D assignment may be TRBD1 or TRBD2 (6 bases each). For the CDR3, the DNA is TGTGCCAGCAGTTTAGCGGGGGCGGGACGTCCCCAAGAGACCCAGTACTTC. It codes for CASSLAGAGRPQETQYF.